This T cell receptor (beta chain) comes out of a study of blood T cell repertoires in COVID-19. Authors' analysis steps: The authors estimated nucleated cell counts from reference gene primer amplification. Sequencing was performed with immunoSEQ multiplex PCR; in TCRdb, only in-frame clones are kept and a portion is missing. V and J calls and clone size come straight from that table; D and trimming were deduced from the DNA. Counted here are 150,000 to 200,000 clones, 92% occurring once; the ten biggest clones make up about 4.6%. Sequenced: peripheral blood. The clonotype comes from a man aged 25 to 40 with COVID-19, enrolled during active disease.

Here the CDR3 DNA reads TGCAGCGTTGAAGATCTGGGGGCCTATGAAGCTTTCTTT. Translation gives CSVEDLGAYEAFF. The chain carries TRBV29-1 and TRBJ1-1; D might be TRBD1 (6 bases). Trimming stripped 0 bases from V and 7 bases from J, with 12 bases between. The germline V gene has CDR1 SQVTM and CDR2 ANQGSEA. The CDR3 consists of 13 residues.